A single sample is the source of the 27 T cell receptor beta chains below, sequenced in a study of shared clonotypes between healthy human individuals. Data came from immunoSEQ multiplex PCR; TCRdb stores just in-frame clones and leaves some out. The repertoire holds about 2.4 million clones, with more than 85% as singletons. The material sequenced was naive CD4+ T cells from PBMCs. Subset meaning: CD45RA+ positively selected. These receptors came from a man aged 18 to 29 in good health. Some clones in this sample may be carry-over from other donors' samples.

Of note for this clone: Other DNA sequences in the same sample also yield this CDR3. The V call is TRBV28, the J call TRBJ1-1; D uncertain. CDR3 length equals 14 residues. Looked up from germline, CDR1 is MDHEN and CDR2 is SYDVKM. Trimming removed 2 bases at V and 4 bases at J, with 11 bases between. The CDR3: CASSLVGAGTEAFF. CDR3 DNA: TGTGCCAGCAGTTTAGTTGGAGCAGGCACTGAAGCTTTCTTT.

The chain employs TRBV28 and TRBJ1-3; a possible D gene is TRBD1 (6 bases). The CDR3 runs to 14 residues. Germline-derived CDR1 and CDR2 are MDHEN and SYDVKM. Trimming left V 5 bases short and J 2 bases short, with 10 bases between. CDR3 loop: CASSTGTTGNTIYF. CDR3 bases: TGTGCCAGCAGTACGGGGACAACTGGAAACACCATATATTTT.

Points on this clone: This sample includes further DNA sequences coding for the same CDR3. V is TRBV28 and J is TRBJ2-7; 8 nucleotides agree with TRBD1. The V gene's germline CDR1 is MDHEN and CDR2 SYDVKM. The CDR3 has 15 amino acids. Losses at the gene ends were 3 bases for V and 4 bases for J; bases not matched to a gene: 8. The CDR3 DNA follows: TGTGCCAGCAGTTTCGGCGGGACAGGAACATACGAGCAGTACTTC. This gives the protein CASSFGGTGTYEQYF. The full variable domain, with the rest looked up from reference TRBV28 and TRBJ2-7, is DVKVTQSSRYLVKRTGEKVFLECVQDMDHENMFWYRQDPGLGLRLIYFSYDVKMKEKGDIPEGYSVSREKKERFSLILESASTNQTSMYLCASSFGGTGTYEQYFGPGTRLTVT.

The rearrangement links TRBV28 to TRBJ2-5; D might be TRBD2 (6 bases). The V and J ends lost 3 bases and 1 base respectively, with 12 bases between them. Germline CDR1 MDHEN, CDR2 SYDVKM. The CDR3 covers 15 residues. CDR3 sequence (DNA): TGTGCCAGCAGTTTCGGAGGGGTAATCCAAGAGACCCAGTACTTC. Amino acid sequence: CASSFGGVIQETQYF.

In DNA form, the CDR3 reads TGTGCCAGCAGTTTTCTCCTGGGGGGCCCGATGCCCCAGCATTTT. Amino acids: CASSFLLGGPMPQHF. The chain links TRBV28 to TRBJ1-5; tentative D call: TRBD1 (6 bases). Trimming took off 3 bases at V and 9 bases at J, with 18 bases between the two ends. CDR1 MDHEN and CDR2 SYDVKM come from the germline V gene. The CDR3 is 15 amino acids.

This chain connects TRBV7-3 to TRBJ2-2; 7 nucleotides match TRBD1. This CDR3 is 16 amino acids long. Germline V gene sequence: CDR1 SGHTA, CDR2 FQGTGA. The trim removed 5 bases at V and 1 base at J, leaving 7 bases unmatched. CDR3 in amino acids: CASSPARDRNTGELFF. In nucleotides, the CDR3 is TGTGCCAGCAGCCCCGCCCGGGACAGGAACACCGGGGAGCTGTTTTTT.

This rearrangement joins TRBV5-1 to TRBJ2-1; 9 positions match TRBD1. CDR1 is SGHRS, CDR2 YFSETQ, per germline. With V trimmed by 2 bases and J by 8 bases, 5 bases remained unmatched. The CDR3 extends over 14 amino acids. This CDR3 is CASSFSQGAYEQFF. As DNA, the CDR3 is TGCGCCAGCAGCTTTTCACAGGGGGCATATGAGCAGTTCTTC.

The gene calls are TRBV5-1 and TRBJ2-5, with D tentatively TRBD1 (6 bases). This CDR3 has 14 residues. The V end lost 10 bases, the J end lost 4 bases, and 20 bases lay between the germline ends. Looked up from germline, CDR1 is SGHRS and CDR2 is YFSETQ. CDR3 DNA sequence: TGCGCCTGCGCGGGCAGGGGAGTCTTAGAGACCCAGTACTTC. As protein: CACAGRGVLETQYF.

The rearrangement links TRBV10-2 to TRBJ1-1, with D unclear. Trimming cost V 1 base and J 5 bases, with 11 bases left between them. The CDR3 has 14 residues. Per the germline V gene, CDR1 is WSHSY and CDR2 is SAAADI. Here the CDR3 reads CASSEWVGGTEAFF. The CDR3 nucleotides are TGCGCCAGCAGTGAGTGGGTGGGAGGGACTGAAGCTTTCTTT.

CDR3 nucleotide sequence: TGCAGCGTTGAAAAATGGGGAAGGGGCTCCTACAATGAGCAGTTCTTC. The encoded protein is CSVEKWGRGSYNEQFF. This rearrangement joins TRBV29-1 to TRBJ2-1; tentative D call: TRBD1 (5 bases). V was pared by 2 bases and J by 0 bases, with 14 bases between. The germline gives CDR1 SQVTM, CDR2 ANQGSEA. The CDR3 has 16 amino acids.

V is TRBV5-8 and J is TRBJ2-5, with 8 bases fitting TRBD1. The end of the DNA is better explained by TRBJ2-7, so the J call may be wrong. The CDR3 is 15 residues long. Per the germline V gene, CDR1 is SGHTS and CDR2 is YDEGEE. CDR3 region: CASSPTRTGRDEQYF. The CDR3 DNA sequence: TGTGCCAGCAGCCCTACCAGGACAGGGCGAGACGAGCAGTACTTC.

J is TRBJ1-1 and V is TRBV25-1; D gene ambiguous. The CDR3 extends over 13 amino acids. Germline V gene lookup returns CDR1 MGHDK and CDR2 SYGVNS. With 1 base removed from V and 3 bases from J, the gap between germline ends came to 6 bases. For the CDR3, the DNA is TGTGCCAGCAGTGAATCTCTTGACACTGAAGCTTTCTTT. It yields the protein CASSESLDTEAFF.

Comments on this clone: The sample carries other DNA sequences with the same CDR3. V and J are TRBV2 and TRBJ1-5; the D is unclear. This CDR3 contains 12 residues. Between the trimmed V and J ends, which lost 6 bases and 1 base, there was a span of 4 bases. Germline V lookup: CDR1 SNHLY, CDR2 FYNNEI. CDR3 bases: TGTGCCAGCAGGCCCAGCAATCAGCCCCAGCATTTT. Translated, it gives CASRPSNQPQHF.

This clone was seen a few times. The chain is built from TRBV5-1 and TRBJ2-7; 9 bases align to TRBD2. The V and J ends lost 3 bases and 0 bases, in that order; junction bases with no gene match: 10. The germline V gene encodes CDR1 SGHRS and CDR2 YFSETQ. The CDR3 sequence is 17 residues long. The CDR3 sequence is CASSSRGWREGSYEQYF. The CDR3 nucleotides are TGCGCCAGCAGCTCGCGGGGGTGGCGGGAGGGCTCCTACGAGCAGTACTTC. Full variable domain (rest looked up from reference TRBV5-1 and TRBJ2-7): KAGVTQTPRYLIKTRGQQVTLSCSPISGHRSVSWYQQTPGQGLQFLFEYFSETQRNKGNFPGRFSGRQFSNSRSEMNVSTLELGDSALYLCASSSRGWREGSYEQYFGPGTRLTVT.

This clone was seen only once. At one end the junction does not follow the germline gene, possibly because of a read error. The sample carries other DNA sequences with the same CDR3. The chain links TRBV5-1 to TRBJ1-1; a weak D match, TRBD1 (5 bases). The CDR3 runs to 15 residues. CDR1 and CDR2 from the germline V gene are SGHRS and YFSETQ. The CDR3 region is CASSPQGWADTEAFF. For the CDR3, the DNA is TGCGCCAGCAGCCCTCAGGGATGGGCGGACACCGAAGCTTTCTTT.

This clone came up once. The gene calls are TRBV6-5 and TRBJ1-2; 7 bases line up with TRBD1. The junction had 11 bases not matched to a gene; V was cut back by 5 bases and J by 8 bases. Per germline, CDR1 MNHEY and CDR2 SVGAGI. The CDR3 has 14 amino acids. CDR3 nucleotides: TGTGCCAGCAGTCCGAGGGGACAGTCTCGGGGCTACACCTTC. It encodes CASSPRGQSRGYTF.

The genes are TRBV7-6 and TRBJ2-7; D not resolved. The CDR3 has 14 residues. V shed 5 bases and J shed 3 bases, with 14 bases lying between them. The germline V gene encodes CDR1 SGHVS and CDR2 FNYEAQ. This CDR3 reads CASSPAGGYYEQYF. In nucleotides, the CDR3 is TGTGCCAGCAGCCCAGCCGGTGGGTACTACGAGCAGTACTTC.

As for this clone: Other DNA sequences within the sample encode an identical CDR3. This chain links TRBV30 with TRBJ1-5; 12 bases line up with TRBD1. V shed 2 bases and J 0 bases; nucleotides not matched to a gene: 11. CDR3 length: 19 residues. Germline CDR1 is GTSNPN and CDR2 is SVGIG (reference sequence). CDR3 nucleotide sequence: TGTGCCTGGAGTCCGCCCGGGACAGGGGGCCTTTATAGCAATCAGCCCCAGCATTTT. As protein: CAWSPPGTGGLYSNQPQHF.

The V and J genes are TRBV5-4 and TRBJ2-4; 7 nucleotides match TRBD1. The V gene end was trimmed by 3 bases and the J gene end by 3 bases; junction bases not matched to a gene: 9. Germline V gene data show CDR1 as SGHNT and CDR2 as YYREEE (reference sequence). This CDR3 comprises 16 residues. CDR3 in amino acids: CASSSRQGRGKNIQYF. The DNA of the CDR3 is TGTGCCAGCAGCTCACGACAGGGACGAGGCAAAAACATTCAGTACTTC.

This clone was seen a single time. The V call is TRBV5-1, the J call TRBJ2-1, with 10 positions matching TRBD2. In germline, CDR1 is SGHRS, CDR2 YFSETQ. The V segment lost 4 bases and the J segment 6 bases; nucleotides outside the gene matches: 13. CDR3 length: 17 residues. CDR3 nucleotide sequence: TGCGCCAGCAGCCCCGGGACTAGCGCACTCCCCGGCAATGAGCAGTTCTTC. Its translation is CASSPGTSALPGNEQFF.

This clone has only a few counts. This sequence joins TRBV6-5 and TRBJ1-1, with D perhaps matching TRBD1 (6 bases). This CDR3 has 11 amino acids. CDR1 is MNHEY, CDR2 SVGAGI, per germline. Trimming took 5 bases from V and 10 from J, leaving 11 bases between them. The CDR3 nucleotides are TGTGCCAGCAGTCCCGGGGGGCGAGCTTTCTTT. This gives the protein CASSPGGRAFF.

The gene calls are TRBV28 and TRBJ1-6; D is undetermined. Trimming shortened V by 6 bases and J by 11 bases, and 11 bases separated the two germline ends. Per the germline V gene, CDR1 is MDHEN and CDR2 is SYDVKM. The CDR3 sequence is 12 residues long. CDR3 bases: TGTGCCAGCAGGCTCCCTGACCCACCCCTCCACTTT. It is translated as CASRLPDPPLHF.

The chain is built from TRBV5-8 and TRBJ2-3, with a possible D match to TRBD1 (5 bases). The germline V gene encodes CDR1 SGHTS and CDR2 YDEGEE. The CDR3 is 16 residues long. Trimming removed 2 bases from V and 3 bases from J, with 16 bases in between. The CDR3 here is CASSLLGQGKTDTQYF. In DNA form, the CDR3 reads TGTGCCAGCAGCTTACTGGGGCAGGGAAAAACAGATACGCAGTATTTT. Full variable domain (rest looked up from reference TRBV5-8 and TRBJ2-3): EAGVTQSPTHLIKTRGQQATLRCSPISGHTSVYWYQQALGLGLQFLLWYDEGEERNRGNFPPRFSGRQFPNYSSELNVNALELEDSALYLCASSLLGQGKTDTQYFGPGTRLTVL.

The chain carries TRBV19 and TRBJ1-3; D is ambiguous. Germline assignment: CDR1 LNHDA and CDR2 SQIVND (reference sequence). The CDR3 is made up of 14 amino acids. Trimming removed 6 bases at V and 2 bases at J, with 11 bases between. The CDR3 DNA sequence: TGTGCCAGTAGGAGGGAACCCGCTGGAAACACCATATATTTT. Translated, it gives CASRREPAGNTIYF.

The rearrangement links TRBV6-1 to TRBJ1-1; TRBD1 matches 9 bases. CDR1 MNHNS and CDR2 SASEGT come from the germline V gene. With V trimmed by 5 bases and J by 3 bases, 7 bases remained unmatched. The CDR3 loop spans 15 amino acids. CDR3 protein: CASSRSRQGDTEAFF. The CDR3 coding sequence is TGTGCCAGCAGTCGATCGAGACAGGGGGACACTGAAGCTTTCTTT.

The CDR3 coding sequence is TGTGCCAGCAGTTTGGGGGCGGCCGGAAACACCATATATTTT. Its translation is CASSLGAAGNTIYF. The chain employs TRBV6-5 and TRBJ1-3; maybe TRBD1 (6 bases). The V end lost 4 bases, the J end lost 4 bases, and 11 bases lay between the germline ends. Germline CDR1 and CDR2: MNHEY and SVGAGI. CDR3 length: 14 residues.

The J gene is TRBJ1-1, the V gene TRBV5-1; a possible D gene is TRBD1 (6 bases). The ends were cut back, 4 bases at V and 4 bases at J, with 20 bases in the middle. CDR3 length equals 16 residues. CDR1 is SGHRS, CDR2 YFSETQ, per germline. The CDR3 region has the DNA TGCGCCAGCAGCCTCCGGGGGGGGCAGGGAGTCACTGAAGCTTTCTTT. It yields the protein CASSLRGGQGVTEAFF.